Below, 10 T cell receptor beta chains from the same sample are listed, as sequenced in a study of CD8+ T cells in alopecia areata. Treatment given: oral pan-JAK inhibitor, 5-10 mg twice daily. Sequencing used cDNA as its template, made by extracting RNA and reverse transcribing it. This table comes from immunoSEQ multiplex PCR, and its TCRdb copy is limited to in-frame clones, with some not included. The data hold tens of thousands of clones, with under 60% observed a single time. This material consisted of CD8+ T cells sorted from blood, taken at approximately week 36, from a patient treated with tofacitinib. The receptors were gathered from a human donor with alopecia areata.

The rearrangement links TRBV2 to TRBJ1-5, with 8 bases lining up with TRBD1. The CDR3 is 17 residues long. The germline V gene encodes CDR1 SNHLY and CDR2 FYNNEI. Losses at the gene ends were 6 bases for V and 5 bases for J; bases not matched to a gene: 15. This CDR3 reads CASSALSDRASDQPQHF. The DNA of the CDR3 is TGTGCCAGCAGCGCCTTGTCGGACAGGGCGTCGGATCAGCCCCAGCATTTT.

V gene TRBV27 combines with J gene TRBJ2-1; the match to TRBD2 covers 11 bases. Germline values: CDR1 MNHEY, CDR2 SMNVEV (reference sequence). The CDR3 runs 15 residues. Unmatched junction bases numbered 8, after V lost 4 bases and J lost 9 bases. The CDR3 DNA sequence: TGTGCCAGCAGTTATGGGACTAGCGGAGCAGGTGAGCAGTTCTTC. Translation: CASSYGTSGAGEQFF.

The rearrangement links TRBV15 to TRBJ1-1, with D maybe TRBD1 (6 bases). CDR1 and CDR2 from the germline V gene are LNHNV and YYDKDF (reference sequence). This CDR3 contains 14 residues. V lost 3 bases and J 1 base, leaving 9 bases between the germline ends. CDR3 protein: CATSRDRTNTEAFF. The CDR3 DNA reads TGTGCCACCAGCAGGGACAGAACGAACACTGAAGCTTTCTTT.

J is TRBJ2-4 and V is TRBV18, with D perhaps given as TRBD1 or TRBD2 (5 bases each). The CDR3 loop spans 15 amino acids. Germline CDR1 and CDR2: KGHSH and LQKENI. The ends were cut back, 3 bases at V and 2 bases at J, with 11 bases in the middle. The CDR3 protein is CASSPPRGPKNIQYF. CDR3 sequence (DNA): TGTGCCAGCTCACCGCCTCGGGGACCCAAAAACATTCAGTACTTC.

This clone has just one count. The chain is built from TRBV27 and TRBJ1-3; D is possibly TRBD1 (6 bases). Germline CDR1 MNHEY, CDR2 SMNVEV (reference sequence). With 6 bases removed from V and 4 bases from J, the gap between germline ends came to 10 bases. This CDR3 spans 13 amino acids. CDR3 DNA: TGTGCCAGCAGCACAGGGAGAGGAAACACCATATATTTT. Residues: CASSTGRGNTIYF.

The V and J genes are TRBV5-1 and TRBJ2-5; TRBD2 might be the D (5 bases). There are 15 residues in the CDR3. Germline V gene data show CDR1 as SGHRS and CDR2 as YFSETQ. With 0 bases removed from V and 5 bases from J, the gap between germline ends came to 14 bases. The CDR3 DNA reads as TGCGCCAGCAGCTTGGCCGGCAGAAGAGGGGAGACCCAGTACTTC. Encoded protein: CASSLAGRRGETQYF. Using reference TRBV5-1 and TRBJ2-5 for the parts outside the CDR3, the full variable domain is KAGVTQTPRYLIKTRGQQVTLSCSPISGHRSVSWYQQTPGQGLQFLFEYFSETQRNKGNFPGRFSGRQFSNSRSEMNVSTLELGDSALYLCASSLAGRRGETQYFGPGTRLLVL.

Regarding this clone: A far larger clone is one nucleotide away, so this likely arose from a read error. The J gene is TRBJ2-1, the V gene TRBV6-4, with TRBD2 matching over 15 bases. The V and J ends lost 3 bases and 7 bases, in that order; junction bases with no gene match: 4. Germline CDR1 and CDR2: MRHNA and SNTAGT. The CDR3 contains 16 residues. CDR3 DNA: TGTGCCAGCAGTGAGGCAGGACTAGCGGGAGGGAATGAGCAGTTCTTC. Encoded protein: CASSEAGLAGGNEQFF.

The genes are TRBV29-1 and TRBJ2-1; 8 bases fit TRBD1. The CDR3 runs 14 residues. CDR1 and CDR2 from the germline V gene are SQVTM and ANQGSEA. V lost 2 bases, J lost 2 bases, and 2 bases stayed unmatched. Written as DNA, the CDR3 is TGCAGCGTTGAACTCAGGGGGCCCTACAATGAGCAGTTCTTC. It yields the protein CSVELRGPYNEQFF.

This clone has more than one count but fewer than ten. The chain employs TRBV9 and TRBJ2-7, with 7 bases aligning to TRBD1. The V gene's germline CDR1 is SGDLS and CDR2 YYNGEE. J was trimmed by 2 bases and V by 0 bases; bases with no gene match: 2. The CDR3 totals 14 residues. CDR3 coding DNA: TGTGCCAGCAGCGTAGGGGACAGCGCCTACGAGCAGTACTTC. It is translated as CASSVGDSAYEQYF.

The genes are TRBV18 and TRBJ1-5, with D possibly being TRBD1 (5 bases). The CDR3 has 15 residues. V was cut by 2 bases and J by 7 bases, with 15 bases left in between. In germline, CDR1 is KGHSH, CDR2 LQKENI. The CDR3, as DNA: TGTGCCAGCTCACCAGTTCAGGGCCCCAGGCAGCCCCAGCATTTT. Translating it yields CASSPVQGPRQPQHF.